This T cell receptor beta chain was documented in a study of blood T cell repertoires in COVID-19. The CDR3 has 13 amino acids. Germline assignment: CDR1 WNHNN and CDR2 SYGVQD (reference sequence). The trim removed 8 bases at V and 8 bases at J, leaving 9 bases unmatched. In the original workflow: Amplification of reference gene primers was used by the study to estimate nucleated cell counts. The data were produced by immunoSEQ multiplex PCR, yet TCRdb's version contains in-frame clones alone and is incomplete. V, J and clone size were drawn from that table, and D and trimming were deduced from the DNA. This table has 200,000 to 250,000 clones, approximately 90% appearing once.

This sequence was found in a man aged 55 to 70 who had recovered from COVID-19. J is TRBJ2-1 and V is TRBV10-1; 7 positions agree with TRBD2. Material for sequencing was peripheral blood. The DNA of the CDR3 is TGCGCCAGCGGACCGGGCGGGAGCGATGAGCAGTTCTTC. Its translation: CASGPGGSDEQFF.